These T cell receptor beta chains were read from a single sample in a study of identical twins. One entry per CDR3 protein, called by TCRdb with MiXCR from the 5' RACE reads. There are hundreds of thousands of distinct CDR3 sequences in the sample; roughly 8.6% occur only once, and less than 2.5% lies in the top ten. The sample was also linked to a second study, of yellow fever vaccine responses in identical twins.

Source material: memory (CD45RO+) T cells sorted from blood. These receptors were taken from a woman aged 18-29 years in good health. The CDR3 runs from the conserved cysteine through the conserved F or W. D genes are given only for firm matches. The size entry is marked missing in some rows and otherwise reads once, few, many or a size class.

TRBD2 | . | TRBJ2-1 | TRBV28 | CANVGKEGSGRGCEQFF | TGTGCCAACGTGGGGAAAGAGGGTAGCGGGAGGGGGTGTGAGCAGTTCTTC
. | few | TRBJ1-1 | TRBV29-1 | CSVQGWLTEAFF | TGCAGCGTTCAGGGGTGGCTTACTGAAGCTTTCTTT
TRBD2 | many | TRBJ2-1 | TRBV6-5 | CASSSSVVAGSYNEQFF | TGTGCCAGCAGTTCCTCGGTAGTAGCGGGCTCCTACAATGAGCAGTTCTTC
TRBD1 | few | TRBJ2-5 | TRBV2 | CASRPGQGLQTQYF | TGTGCCAGCAGGCCGGGACAGGGGTTACAGACCCAGTACTTC
TRBD2 | many | TRBJ2-5 | TRBV3-1 | CASSRSSSGGETQYF | TGTGCCAGCAGCCGATCTTCTAGCGGGGGAGAGACCCAGTACTTC
. | few | TRBJ2-3 | TRBV7-2 | CASSLSRPGPDTQYF | TGTGCCAGCAGCTTATCGAGACCCGGCCCAGATACGCAGTATTTT
TRBD1 | . | TRBJ1-5 | TRBV6-1 | CASSTGGSGNQPQHF | TGTGCCAGCAGTACAGGGGGCTCGGGCAATCAGCCCCAGCATTTT
TRBD1 | few | TRBJ1-6 | TRBV20-1 | CSAGTGTNSPLHF | TGCAGTGCTGGGACAGGCACTAATTCACCCCTCCACTTT
TRBD1 | . | TRBJ2-1 | TRBV19 | CASSARTGYYNEQFF | TGTGCCAGTAGTGCAAGGACAGGGTACTACAATGAGCAGTTCTTC
. | many | TRBJ2-2 | TRBV12-3/TRBV12-4 | CASSGDNSPTGELFF | TGTGCCAGCAGCGGCGACAATTCGCCCACCGGGGAGCTGTTTTTT
. | few | TRBJ2-2 | TRBV25-1 | CASSAIYSAGGLFF | TGTGCCAGCAGTGCGATTTATTCGGCTGGCGGGCTGTTTTTT
TRBD1 | . | TRBJ2-1 | TRBV20-1 | CSAAATGESISWFF | TGCAGTGCTGCCGCGACAGGGGAGTCAATTAGTTGGTTCTTC
. | many | TRBJ2-1 | TRBV24-1 | CATSDLMQGGYNEQFF | TGTGCCACCAGTGATTTAATGCAGGGGGGCTACAATGAGCAGTTCTTC
TRBD2 | many | TRBJ2-7 | TRBV10-3 | CAISEATSGPEQYF | TGTGCCATCAGTGAGGCCACTAGCGGACCCGAGCAGTACTTC
TRBD2 | few | TRBJ2-1 | TRBV13 | CASSYSAGEQFF | TGTGCCAGCAGCTACTCAGCGGGAGAGCAGTTCTTC
. | few | TRBJ2-1 | TRBV3-1 | CASSHSGSNEQFF | TGTGCCAGCAGCCACTCGGGATCCAATGAGCAGTTCTTC
TRBD1 | many | TRBJ2-5 | TRBV3-1 | CASSQEPTGGRETQYF | TGTGCCAGCAGCCAGGAGCCTACAGGGGGCCGTGAGACCCAGTACTTC
TRBD2 | many | TRBJ2-1 | TRBV7-8 | CASSFARLAGRANEQFF | TGTGCCAGCAGCTTTGCCCGACTAGCGGGGAGGGCCAATGAGCAGTTCTTC
TRBD2 | . | TRBJ2-6 | TRBV11-1 | CASSSYSGSRFSSGANVLTF | TGTGCCAGCAGCTCCTATAGCGGGAGCCGCTTTAGCTCTGGGGCCAACGTCCTGACTTTC
. | . | TRBJ1-2 | TRBV2 | CASSGTEINYGYTF | TGTGCCAGCAGTGGGACAGAAATTAACTATGGCTACACCTTC
TRBD1 | many | TRBJ1-1 | TRBV16 | CASSTGVEAFF | TGTGCCAGCAGCACAGGGGTTGAAGCTTTCTTT
. | many | TRBJ2-1 | TRBV20-1 | CSARGTIDLGRNEQFF | TGCAGTGCTAGGGGGACGATAGATCTGGGCCGCAATGAGCAGTTCTTC
. | . | TRBJ2-2 | TRBV20-1 | CSARVAPGELFF | TGCAGTGCTAGAGTCGCTCCCGGGGAGCTGTTTTTT
. | . | TRBJ2-3 | TRBV10-3 | CAISGADTQYF | TGTGCCATCAGTGGTGCAGATACGCAGTATTTT
TRBD2 | . | TRBJ2-1 | TRBV20-1 | CSASGTEQFF | TGCAGTGCAAGCGGGACTGAGCAGTTCTTC
TRBD2 | many | TRBJ2-5 | TRBV20-1 | CSASGTSGQETQYF | TGCAGTGCTAGCGGGACTAGCGGCCAAGAGACCCAGTACTTC
TRBD2 | few | TRBJ2-1 | TRBV6-2/TRBV6-3 | CASRTSGGHNEQFF | TGTGCCAGCAGGACTAGCGGGGGACACAATGAGCAGTTCTTC
. | few | TRBJ2-7 | TRBV18 | CASSRTGGGTTYEQYF | TGTGCCAGCTCACGTACGGGTGGAGGGACGACCTACGAGCAGTACTTC
TRBD2 | many | TRBJ2-1 | TRBV12-3/TRBV12-4 | CASRRLAGGQDEQFF | TGTGCCAGCAGACGACTAGCGGGAGGGCAGGATGAGCAGTTCTTC
TRBD1 | . | TRBJ2-3 | TRBV10-3 | CAISAGQSTSTDTQYF | TGTGCCATCAGTGCGGGACAGAGTACTAGCACAGATACGCAGTATTTT
TRBD2 | few | TRBJ2-1 | TRBV6-5 | CASSYSRDRTSGNYNEQFF | TGTGCCAGCAGTTACTCGAGAGACAGGACTAGCGGGAACTACAATGAGCAGTTCTTC
. | many | TRBJ1-5 | TRBV4-1 | CASSQGQSLVNQPQHF | TGCGCCAGCAGCCAAGGACAGTCACTAGTGAATCAGCCCCAGCATTTT
TRBD1 | . | TRBJ1-3 | TRBV5-4 | CASSGDRASGNTIYF | TGTGCCAGCAGCGGGGACAGGGCCTCTGGAAACACCATATATTTT
. | few | TRBJ1-1 | TRBV10-3 | CAISEYAEMNTEAFF | TGTGCCATCAGTGAGTACGCGGAAATGAACACTGAAGCTTTCTTT
. | . | TRBJ2-7 | TRBV7-3 | CASSLEAGAFYEQYF | TGTGCCAGCAGCTTAGAGGCAGGGGCGTTCTACGAGCAGTACTTC
. | many | TRBJ2-3 | TRBV10-1 | CASSEMGTQYF | TGCGCCAGCAGTGAAATGGGGACGCAGTATTTT
. | many | TRBJ2-3 | TRBV9 | CASSVDRRFGMDTQYF | TGTGCCAGCAGCGTAGACAGACGCTTCGGTATGGATACGCAGTATTTT
TRBD1 | many | TRBJ2-5 | TRBV10-1 | CASSASTGEETQYF | TGCGCCAGCAGTGCTTCGACAGGGGAAGAGACCCAGTACTTC
. | . | TRBJ2-1 | TRBV2 | CASSEALSGGDEQFF | TGTGCCAGCAGTGAAGCTCTGTCCGGTGGGGATGAGCAGTTCTTC
. | many | TRBJ1-2 | TRBV5-4 | CASSPAGSYGYTF | TGTGCCAGCAGCCCGGCGGGGTCCTATGGCTACACCTTC
. | few | TRBJ2-1 | TRBV3-1 | CASRHLGEQFF | TGTGCCAGCAGGCACTTGGGTGAGCAGTTCTTC
. | few | TRBJ2-1 | TRBV20-1 | CSARLRGIYNEQFF | TGCAGTGCTAGACTACGGGGGATCTACAATGAGCAGTTCTTC
. | many | TRBJ1-5 | TRBV4-1 | CASSLGGAVSQPQHF | TGCGCCAGCAGCTTGGGGGGCGCGGTATCTCAGCCCCAGCATTTT
TRBD2 | few | TRBJ2-2 | TRBV28 | CASSRTPWGGSTGELFF | TGTGCCAGCAGCCGAACCCCGTGGGGCGGGAGCACCGGGGAGCTGTTTTTT
TRBD1 | many | TRBJ1-1 | TRBV7-9 | CASSRDGTANTEAFF | TGTGCCAGCAGCCGAGACGGGACAGCGAACACTGAAGCTTTCTTT
. | many | TRBJ2-2 | TRBV20-1 | CSAGQPNTGELFF | TGCAGTGCTGGACAACCGAACACCGGGGAGCTGTTTTTT
. | few | TRBJ1-4 | TRBV27 | CASSPGKTTNEKLFF | TGTGCCAGCAGTCCAGGGAAGACAACTAATGAAAAACTGTTTTTT
TRBD1 | many | TRBJ1-2 | TRBV7-8 | CASSLELSGGYGYTF | TGTGCCAGCAGCTTAGAACTATCAGGGGGCTATGGCTACACCTTC
. | . | TRBJ2-2 | TRBV5-1 | CASSRRTSANTGELFF | TGCGCCAGCAGCCGAAGAACTAGTGCGAACACCGGGGAGCTGTTTTTT
TRBD1 | few | TRBJ2-7 | TRBV6-5 | CASSYQGTERAYEQYF | TGTGCCAGCAGTTACCAGGGGACAGAACGAGCCTACGAGCAGTACTTC
. | . | TRBJ2-3 | TRBV24-1 | CATSDRSSTPTDTQYF | TGTGCCACCTCTGACCGCAGTTCGACTCCCACAGATACGCAGTATTTT
. | . | TRBJ2-7 | TRBV14 | CASSQDGRAFLYYEQYF | TGTGCCAGCAGCCAAGATGGCCGGGCTTTCCTCTACTACGAGCAGTACTTC
. | many | TRBJ1-5 | TRBV12-3/TRBV12-4 | CASTTTGYNQPQHF | TGTGCCAGCACCACAACAGGGTACAATCAGCCCCAGCATTTT
. | . | TRBJ1-2 | TRBV7-9 | CASSFTGDNYGYTF | TGTGCCAGCAGCTTTACCGGGGACAACTATGGCTACACCTTC
TRBD1 | few | TRBJ2-5 | TRBV12-3/TRBV12-4 | CASSHNRGWQETQYF | TGTGCCAGCAGCCATAACAGGGGGTGGCAAGAGACCCAGTACTTC
. | . | TRBJ2-7 | TRBV7-2 | CASSLRAGSSYEQYF | TGTGCCAGCAGCTTGCGGGCGGGGAGCTCCTACGAGCAGTACTTC
. | . | TRBJ2-7 | TRBV20-1 | CSASGDQYEQYF | TGCAGTGCTAGCGGGGACCAATACGAGCAGTACTTC
TRBD1 | . | TRBJ1-2 | TRBV28 | CASSSSGTGAGGYTF | TGTGCCAGCAGTTCCTCGGGGACAGGGGCGGGTGGCTACACCTTC
. | many | TRBJ2-6 | TRBV5-1 | CASSLEPSGANVLTF | TGCGCCAGCAGCTTGGAACCCTCTGGGGCCAACGTCCTGACTTTC
. | many | TRBJ2-3 | TRBV12-3/TRBV12-4 | CASSPGLGGHTDTQYF | TGTGCCAGCAGTCCCGGGTTGGGGGGCCACACAGATACGCAGTATTTT